This entry lists 23 T cell receptor beta chains sequenced from one sample in a study of control samples from healthy donors and cancer patients (TCRdb year 2020). The method was the immunoSEQ multiplex PCR assay. The source is immuneACCESS, and TCRdb retained only in-frame sequences with V and J called. Part of the clones is not carried over; for the studies checked, unresolved V genes explain less than half of this, and the remainder is unexplained. This sample gives some 76,000 clones in total; about 90% of them show up just once. Of the sample, about 19% is held by the ten largest clones. The sample consisted of PBMCs. The receptors come from a man aged 55 to 69 with lung cancer.

This chain links TRBV15 with TRBJ2-1; D not resolved. The CDR3 length is 13 residues. Germline values: CDR1 LNHNV, CDR2 YYDKDF (reference sequence). V was cut by 6 bases and J by 7 bases, with 13 bases left in between. CDR3: CATREMMENEQFF. CDR3 bases: TGTGCCACCAGAGAGATGATGGAGAATGAGCAGTTCTTC.

V gene TRBV11-2 combines with J gene TRBJ1-1; D might be TRBD1 (5 bases). Per germline, CDR1 SGHAT and CDR2 FQNNGV. This CDR3 has 12 residues. V lost 2 bases and J 8 bases, leaving 9 bases between the germline ends. CDR3 loop: CASSLKTVEAFF. The CDR3 region has the DNA TGTGCCAGCAGCTTAAAGACAGTCGAAGCTTTCTTT.

V usage is TRBV5-1 and J usage is TRBJ2-4, with D perhaps TRBD2 (5 bases). Germline V gene data show CDR1 as SGHRS and CDR2 as YFSETQ. Trimming cost V 2 bases and J 6 bases, with 6 bases left between them. CDR3 size: 12 residues. In DNA form, the CDR3 reads TGCGCCAGCAGCTTCGCGGGAAACATTCAGTACTTC. It codes for CASSFAGNIQYF.

The chain uses TRBV12-3 or TRBV12-4 and TRBJ1-4, with D uncertain. This CDR3 comprises 12 residues. Trimming took off 5 bases at V and 7 bases at J, with 8 bases between the two ends. In nucleotides, the CDR3 is TGTGCCAGCAGTCCCAGAGGTGAAAAACTGTTTTTT. Its protein product is CASSPRGEKLFF.

This clone was seen only once. The chain couples TRBV11-3 to TRBJ1-6, with D hard to call. The V end was cut by 5 bases, the J end by 7 bases, with 9 bases between. Germline V CDR1 and CDR2: SGHNT, YENEEA. The CDR3 has 13 residues. In DNA, the CDR3 is TGTGCCAGCAGCGTTATGATAAATTCACCCCTCCACTTT. This encodes CASSVMINSPLHF.

This chain connects TRBV23-1 to TRBJ1-5; D ambiguous. TRBV23-1 is an ORF, and what it does is uncertain. Trimming cost V 6 bases and J 1 base, with 10 bases left between them. The CDR3 totals 14 residues. CDR3 sequence reads: CASRRGLSNQPQHF. In nucleotides, the CDR3 is TGCGCCAGCAGGCGAGGGCTCAGCAATCAGCCCCAGCATTTT.

This clone is a singleton in its sample. CDR3 DNA: TGTGCCTGGAGTTTGGTCGTGGGGATTAGCACTGAAGCTTTCTTT. It translates to CAWSLVVGISTEAFF. This rearrangement joins TRBV30 to TRBJ1-1; D gene uncertain. Trimming cost V 2 bases and J 4 bases, with 17 bases left between them. This CDR3 comprises 15 residues. Germline lookup yields CDR1 GTSNPN and CDR2 SVGIG (reference sequence).

The CDR3: CASSEDNEQFF. In nucleotides, the CDR3 is TGTGCCAGCTCGGAGGACAATGAGCAGTTCTTC. V and J are TRBV6-6 and TRBJ2-1, with D tentatively TRBD2 (5 bases). Trimming shortened V by 8 bases and J by 5 bases, and 7 bases separated the two germline ends. CDR3 length: 11 residues. The germline gives CDR1 MNHNY, CDR2 SVGAGI (reference sequence).

The rearrangement links TRBV14 to TRBJ2-2, with D possibly being TRBD1 (6 bases). The germline V gene encodes CDR1 SGHDN and CDR2 FVKESK. Trimming pared 4 bases from V and 4 bases from J, leaving 28 bases between. The CDR3 spans 20 residues. CDR3 loop: CASSLRQVIFDQGVTGELFF. CDR3 coding DNA: TGTGCCAGCAGCCTCCGACAGGTGATTTTTGATCAGGGTGTCACCGGGGAGCTGTTTTTT.

V and J are TRBV20-1 and TRBJ1-4; D remains unclear. This CDR3 region has 11 residues. CDR1 and CDR2 (germline): DFQATT, SNEGSKA (reference sequence). V lost 5 bases to trimming and J lost 8 bases, with 9 bases between them. As DNA, the CDR3 is TGCAGTGCTCAGCCGGGGGAAAAACTGTTTTTT. As protein: CSAQPGEKLFF.

The chain employs TRBV5-8 and TRBJ1-2; 12 bases agree with TRBD1. Trimming cost V 4 bases and J 7 bases; bases outside gene matches: 5. The germline CDR1 and CDR2 sequences are SGHTS and YDEGEE. The length of the CDR3 is 14 residues. DNA for the CDR3: TGTGCCAGCAGCCGGGACAGGGGGCTTGGTGGCTACACCTTC. Amino acid sequence: CASSRDRGLGGYTF.

This clone was observed a handful of times. This sequence joins TRBV9 and TRBJ2-5; D remains unclear. The CDR3 has 13 amino acids. V was cut by 4 bases and J by 2 bases, with 9 bases left in between. Germline V gives CDR1 SGDLS, CDR2 YYNGEE. The CDR3 here is CASSMGSQETQYF. CDR3 nucleotide sequence: TGTGCCAGCAGCATGGGATCACAAGAGACCCAGTACTTC.

The rearrangement joins TRBV24-1 to TRBJ2-1; 12 nucleotides line up with TRBD2. Trimming cost V 4 bases and J 7 bases; bases outside gene matches: 13. From germline, CDR1 is KGHDR and CDR2 SFDVKD. The CDR3 length is 18 residues. This CDR3 reads CATSDQGPSGGARNEQFF. Here the CDR3 DNA reads TGTGCCACCAGTGACCAAGGGCCTAGCGGGGGGGCGAGAAATGAGCAGTTCTTC.

As DNA, the CDR3 is TGCGCCAGCAGCCACGCTACGGGGGGACGCTCTAGCACAGATACGCAGTATTTT. Its translation: CASSHATGGRSSTDTQYF. The rearrangement joins TRBV4-1 to TRBJ2-3; 7 bases fit TRBD2. After removal of 3 bases from V and 0 bases from J, the junction contained 12 bases not matched to a gene. The length of the CDR3 is 18 residues. Germline V gene sequence: CDR1 MGHRA, CDR2 YSYEKL.

This chain uses TRBV4-1 with TRBJ2-5; 9 bases map to TRBD1. This CDR3 has 14 residues. The V and J ends lost 6 bases and 5 bases, in that order; junction bases with no gene match: 7. Germline CDR1 MGHRA, CDR2 YSYEKL. The CDR3 region has the DNA TGCGCCAGCAGTCGTTCAGACAGGGGGGAGACCCAGTACTTC. Its protein product is CASSRSDRGETQYF.

The chain joins TRBV25-1 to TRBJ1-2, with D perhaps matching TRBD1 (5 bases). This CDR3 contains 15 residues. CDR1 is MGHDK and CDR2 is SYGVNS in the germline V gene. Trimming removed 1 base from V and 4 bases from J, with 13 bases in between. This chain's CDR3 is CASSESPEGSYGYTF. CDR3 bases: TGTGCCAGCAGTGAATCTCCGGAGGGGAGCTATGGCTACACCTTC.

The rearrangement links TRBV27 to TRBJ2-7, with 8 bases lining up with TRBD2. Unmatched junction bases numbered 3, after V lost 2 bases and J lost 0 bases. Germline V CDR1 and CDR2: MNHEY, SMNVEV (reference sequence). This CDR3 is built from 15 residues. CDR3 coding DNA: TGTGCCAGCAGTTTACAGGGGACTAGCTCCTACGAGCAGTACTTC. This translates into CASSLQGTSSYEQYF.

The rearrangement uses TRBV15 and TRBJ1-1; D not certain. The CDR3 runs to 12 residues. The germline V and J ends were trimmed by 2 bases and 4 bases, with 5 bases remaining between them. Germline CDR1 reads LNHNV; CDR2 reads YYDKDF (reference sequence). The CDR3 DNA is TGTGCCACCAGCAGATCGAGCACTGAAGCTTTCTTT. Protein: CATSRSSTEAFF.

This chain uses TRBV5-4 with TRBJ1-6; weak D call: TRBD1 (5 bases). Germline V lookup: CDR1 SGHNT, CDR2 YYREEE (reference sequence). The V end lost 4 bases, the J end lost 7 bases, and 15 bases lay between the germline ends. CDR3 length equals 15 residues. The CDR3, as DNA: TGTGCCAGCAGCACCCGGGACTTAGGGAATTCACCCCTCCACTTT. This encodes CASSTRDLGNSPLHF. The full variable domain, with the rest looked up from reference TRBV5-4 and TRBJ1-6, is ETGVTQSPTHLIKTRGQQVTLRCSSQSGHNTVSWYQQALGQGPQFIFQYYREEENGRGNFPPRFSGLQFPNYSSELNVNALELDDSALYLCASSTRDLGNSPLHFGNGTRLTVT.

V and J are TRBV18 and TRBJ1-2, with D tentatively TRBD1 (6 bases). V lost 5 bases and J 0 bases, leaving 13 bases between the germline ends. This CDR3 is built from 15 residues. Germline-derived CDR1 and CDR2 are KGHSH and LQKENI. In DNA form, the CDR3 reads TGTGCCAGCTCAGCATGGGACACGTCTAACTATGGCTACACCTTC. Amino acid sequence: CASSAWDTSNYGYTF.

J is TRBJ1-2 and V is TRBV4-2; D remains ambiguous. The CDR3 is 15 residues long. Germline V CDR1 and CDR2: LGHNA, YNFKEQ. Between the trimmed V and J ends, which lost 0 bases and 5 bases, there was a span of 13 bases. The CDR3 protein is CASSQDSTGKYGYTF. The CDR3, as DNA: TGTGCCAGCAGCCAAGATTCTACTGGGAAGTATGGCTACACCTTC.

The chain is built from TRBV7-6 and TRBJ1-1; possibly TRBD1 for D (6 bases). This CDR3 contains 15 residues. V lost 5 bases, J lost 0 bases, and 13 bases lay in between. CDR1 SGHVS and CDR2 FNYEAQ come from the germline V gene. This CDR3 is CASSLGTSLNTEAFF. The CDR3 nucleotides are TGTGCCAGCAGCCTCGGGACATCCTTGAACACTGAAGCTTTCTTT.

The V gene is TRBV30, the J gene TRBJ2-5, with 8 positions matching TRBD2. Per germline, CDR1 GTSNPN and CDR2 SVGIG (reference sequence). V dropped 2 bases and J dropped 7; count of bases not matched to a gene: 6. CDR3 length: 13 amino acids. The CDR3 DNA sequence: TGTGCCTGGAGTACGACCGCGGGGGGGACCCAGTACTTC. This translates into CAWSTTAGGTQYF.